The rows below give T cell receptor beta chains drawn from one sample of a study of T cell changes during pregnancy in multiple sclerosis. The repertoire was sequenced with immunoSEQ multiplex PCR; TCRdb's copy has only in-frame clones and lacks some. There are about 61,000 clones in the sample; over 80% occur only once, and 0.89% lies in the top ten. The material was peripheral blood, obtained in the first trimester of pregnancy. The receptors stem from a female donor in good health, enrolled as a control in a pregnancy study. The CDR3 runs from the conserved cysteine through the conserved F or W. The D gene is left open where the match is weak. Size values are once, few and many counts, or a class for expanded clones, and some rows have none.

clone size: -
J gene: TRBJ1-2
D gene: TRBD1
V gene: TRBV11-2
CDR3 protein: CASSSDRDYGYTF
CDR3 DNA: TGTGCCAGCAGCTCAGACAGGGATTATGGCTACACCTTC

clone size: -
J gene: TRBJ2-5
D gene: TRBD2
V gene: TRBV7-9
CDR3 protein: CASSLYAGGSGETQYF
CDR3 DNA: TGTGCCAGCAGCTTATATGCCGGGGGTAGCGGGGAGACCCAGTACTTC

clone size: few
J gene: TRBJ1-5
D gene: TRBD1
V gene: TRBV28
CDR3 protein: CASSFSIGTGGNQPQHF
CDR3 DNA: TGTGCCAGCAGCTTCTCAATCGGGACAGGGGGAAATCAGCCCCAGCATTTT

clone size: -
J gene: TRBJ2-2
D gene: TRBD2
V gene: TRBV19
CDR3 protein: CASSIVGGGAGELFF
CDR3 DNA: TGTGCCAGTAGTATAGTCGGCGGGGGGGCCGGGGAGCTGTTTTTT

clone size: -
J gene: TRBJ2-5
D gene: TRBD2
V gene: TRBV19
CDR3 protein: CASSTSSGWDEETQYF
CDR3 DNA: TGTGCCAGTAGTACCTCTAGCGGGTGGGACGAAGAGACCCAGTACTTC

clone size: -
J gene: TRBJ2-7
D gene: TRBD1
V gene: TRBV13
CDR3 protein: CASSFRDRGHEQYF
CDR3 DNA: TGTGCCAGCAGCTTTCGGGACAGGGGACACGAGCAGTACTTC

clone size: -
J gene: TRBJ1-2
D gene: -
V gene: TRBV30
CDR3 protein: CAWSRQFYGYTF
CDR3 DNA: TGTGCCTGGAGCCGACAGTTCTATGGCTACACCTTC

clone size: -
J gene: TRBJ2-2
D gene: -
V gene: TRBV7-6
CDR3 protein: CASSLVLVENTGELFF
CDR3 DNA: TGTGCCAGCAGCTTAGTCCTGGTAGAAAACACCGGGGAGCTGTTTTTT

clone size: few
J gene: TRBJ1-5
D gene: -
V gene: TRBV18
CDR3 protein: CASSPQSNQPQHF
CDR3 DNA: TGTGCCAGCTCCCCCCAAAGCAATCAGCCCCAGCATTTT

clone size: -
J gene: TRBJ1-1
D gene: -
V gene: TRBV19
CDR3 protein: CASSILGAQTEAFF
CDR3 DNA: TGTGCCAGTAGTATCCTGGGGGCCCAAACTGAAGCTTTCTTT

clone size: -
J gene: TRBJ2-1
D gene: TRBD2
V gene: TRBV6-1
CDR3 protein: CASSELAGGFHEQFF
CDR3 DNA: TGTGCCAGCAGTGAACTAGCGGGGGGGTTCCATGAGCAGTTCTTC

clone size: -
J gene: TRBJ2-7
D gene: -
V gene: TRBV2
CDR3 protein: CASTGVQSSYEQYF
CDR3 DNA: TGTGCCAGCACTGGTGTACAGAGCTCCTACGAGCAGTACTTC

clone size: -
J gene: TRBJ2-5
D gene: TRBD2
V gene: TRBV4-2
CDR3 protein: CASSQSLAGGPGETQYF
CDR3 DNA: TGTGCCAGCAGCCAATCCCTAGCGGGGGGGCCCGGGGAGACCCAGTACTTC

clone size: few
J gene: TRBJ1-1
D gene: -
V gene: TRBV30
CDR3 protein: CAWKIGTQNTEAFF
CDR3 DNA: TGTGCCTGGAAGATCGGGACACAGAACACTGAAGCTTTCTTT

clone size: -
J gene: TRBJ2-7
D gene: -
V gene: TRBV4-1
CDR3 protein: CASSYQGGYEQYF
CDR3 DNA: TGCGCCAGCAGCTACCAGGGGGGCTACGAGCAGTACTTC

clone size: -
J gene: TRBJ2-7
D gene: TRBD2
V gene: TRBV5-4
CDR3 protein: CASSPGLAGKYEQYF
CDR3 DNA: TGTGCCAGCAGCCCGGGACTAGCGGGGAAATACGAGCAGTACTTC

clone size: -
J gene: TRBJ2-3
D gene: -
V gene: TRBV6-6
CDR3 protein: CASSRGTGEIIATQYF
CDR3 DNA: TGTGCCAGCAGTAGAGGTACCGGGGAGATCATCGCTACGCAGTATTTT

clone size: few
J gene: TRBJ1-1
D gene: TRBD1
V gene: TRBV5-6
CDR3 protein: CASSSGQGQTEAFF
CDR3 DNA: TGTGCCAGCAGCTCGGGACAGGGTCAAACTGAAGCTTTCTTT

clone size: -
J gene: TRBJ1-4
D gene: TRBD1
V gene: TRBV2
CDR3 protein: CASTGQGAGEKLFF
CDR3 DNA: TGTGCCAGCACCGGGCAGGGGGCTGGTGAAAAACTGTTTTTT

clone size: -
J gene: TRBJ1-1
D gene: TRBD1
V gene: TRBV4-2
CDR3 protein: CASSPNDRDRAFF
CDR3 DNA: TGTGCCAGCAGCCCGAATGACAGGGATCGAGCTTTCTTT

clone size: -
J gene: TRBJ2-7
D gene: TRBD1
V gene: TRBV5-6
CDR3 protein: CASSLPGQGYEQYF
CDR3 DNA: TGTGCCAGCAGCTTACCGGGACAGGGCTACGAGCAGTACTTC

clone size: -
J gene: TRBJ2-5
D gene: -
V gene: TRBV7-2
CDR3 protein: CASSFGGRETQYF
CDR3 DNA: TGTGCCAGCAGCTTCGGGGGAAGGGAGACCCAGTACTTC

clone size: -
J gene: TRBJ1-1
D gene: -
V gene: TRBV30
CDR3 protein: CAWSVWGVGTEAFF
CDR3 DNA: TGTGCCTGGAGTGTTTGGGGAGTAGGAACTGAAGCTTTCTTT

clone size: once
J gene: TRBJ2-5
D gene: TRBD2
V gene: TRBV7-3
CDR3 protein: CASSLGTRGTATQYF
CDR3 DNA: TGTGCCAGCAGCTTAGGGACTAGAGGGACCGCGACCCAGTACTTC

clone size: -
J gene: TRBJ1-4
D gene: -
V gene: TRBV7-2
CDR3 protein: CASSSQGGANEKLFF
CDR3 DNA: TGTGCCAGCAGCTCCCAAGGGGGAGCTAATGAAAAACTGTTTTTT

clone size: -
J gene: TRBJ1-2
D gene: TRBD1
V gene: TRBV6-1
CDR3 protein: CASSDDRGPSNYGYTF
CDR3 DNA: TGTGCCAGCAGTGACGACAGGGGCCCTTCTAACTATGGCTACACCTTC

clone size: -
J gene: TRBJ1-5
D gene: TRBD1
V gene: TRBV30
CDR3 protein: CAWTPGQGNQPQHF
CDR3 DNA: TGTGCCTGGACCCCGGGACAGGGCAATCAGCCCCAGCATTTT

clone size: -
J gene: TRBJ2-7
D gene: -
V gene: TRBV5-4
CDR3 protein: CASSFAGRNSYEQYF
CDR3 DNA: TGTGCCAGCAGCTTTGCAGGAAGAAACTCCTACGAGCAGTACTTC

clone size: -
J gene: TRBJ2-7
D gene: TRBD1
V gene: TRBV27
CDR3 protein: CASSFYRDRAIEQYF
CDR3 DNA: TGTGCCAGCAGTTTTTACCGGGACAGGGCGATCGAGCAGTACTTC

clone size: -
J gene: TRBJ2-7
D gene: TRBD2
V gene: TRBV4-1
CDR3 protein: CASSQDLQAAGGLYEQYF
CDR3 DNA: TGCGCCAGCAGCCAAGATCTTCAGGCGGCGGGGGGCCTTTACGAGCAGTACTTC

clone size: -
J gene: TRBJ2-5
D gene: TRBD2
V gene: TRBV9
CDR3 protein: CASSLSGGAETQYF
CDR3 DNA: TGTGCCAGCAGCCTTAGCGGGGGGGCAGAGACCCAGTACTTC

clone size: once
J gene: TRBJ1-2
D gene: TRBD1
V gene: TRBV13
CDR3 protein: CASRRTGTGSGYTF
CDR3 DNA: TGTGCCAGCAGGAGAACCGGGACAGGGTCTGGCTACACCTTC

clone size: -
J gene: TRBJ2-5
D gene: TRBD1
V gene: TRBV4-3
CDR3 protein: CASSRNPGRTGAETQYF
CDR3 DNA: TGCGCCAGCAGCCGAAACCCGGGGCGAACAGGGGCTGAGACCCAGTACTTC

clone size: -
J gene: TRBJ1-2
D gene: TRBD1
V gene: TRBV5-6
CDR3 protein: CASREQGSKSDGYTF
CDR3 DNA: TGTGCCAGCAGGGAACAGGGGTCGAAGTCCGATGGCTACACCTTC

clone size: -
J gene: TRBJ1-2
D gene: -
V gene: TRBV7-9
CDR3 protein: CASSLDSYLYGYTF
CDR3 DNA: TGTGCCAGCAGCTTAGACAGCTACCTATATGGCTACACCTTC

clone size: -
J gene: TRBJ1-3
D gene: TRBD1
V gene: TRBV6-5
CDR3 protein: CASSLGQGIGNTIYF
CDR3 DNA: TGTGCCAGCAGTTTAGGACAGGGCATAGGAAACACCATATATTTT

clone size: -
J gene: TRBJ2-7
D gene: TRBD1
V gene: TRBV5-1
CDR3 protein: CASSAGDREVYEQYF
CDR3 DNA: TGCGCCAGCAGCGCGGGGGACAGGGAGGTCTACGAGCAGTACTTC